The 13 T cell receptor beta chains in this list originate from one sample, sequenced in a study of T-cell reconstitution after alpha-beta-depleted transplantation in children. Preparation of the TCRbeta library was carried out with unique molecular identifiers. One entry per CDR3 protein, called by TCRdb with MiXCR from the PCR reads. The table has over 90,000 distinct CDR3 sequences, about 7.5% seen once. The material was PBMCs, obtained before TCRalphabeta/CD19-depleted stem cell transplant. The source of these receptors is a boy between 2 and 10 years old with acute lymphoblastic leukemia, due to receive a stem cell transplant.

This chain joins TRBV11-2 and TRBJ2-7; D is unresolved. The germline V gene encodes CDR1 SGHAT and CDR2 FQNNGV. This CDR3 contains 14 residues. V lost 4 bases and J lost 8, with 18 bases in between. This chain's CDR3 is CASSSVVSLGKQYF. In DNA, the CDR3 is TGTGCCAGCAGCTCCGTGGTTAGCCTCGGTAAGCAGTACTTC.

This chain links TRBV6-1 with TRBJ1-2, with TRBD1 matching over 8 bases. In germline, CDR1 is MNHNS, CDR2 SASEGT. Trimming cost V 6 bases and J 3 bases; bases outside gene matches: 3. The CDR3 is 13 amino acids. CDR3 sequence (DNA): TGTGCCAGCAGGCCGGGACAGGACTATGGCTACACCTTC. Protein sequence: CASRPGQDYGYTF.

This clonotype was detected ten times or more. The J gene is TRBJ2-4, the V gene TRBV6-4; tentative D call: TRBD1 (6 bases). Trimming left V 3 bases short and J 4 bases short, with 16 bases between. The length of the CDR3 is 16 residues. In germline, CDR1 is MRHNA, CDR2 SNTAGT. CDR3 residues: CASSERAGDSKNIQYF. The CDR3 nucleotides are TGTGCCAGCAGTGAGAGGGCAGGGGATAGTAAAAACATTCAGTACTTC.

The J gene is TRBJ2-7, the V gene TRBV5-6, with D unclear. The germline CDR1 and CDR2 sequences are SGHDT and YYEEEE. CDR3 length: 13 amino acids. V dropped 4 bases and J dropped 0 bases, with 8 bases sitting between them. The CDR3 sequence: CASSLILSYEQYF. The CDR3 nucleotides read TGTGCCAGCAGCCTCATTCTCTCCTACGAGCAGTACTTC.

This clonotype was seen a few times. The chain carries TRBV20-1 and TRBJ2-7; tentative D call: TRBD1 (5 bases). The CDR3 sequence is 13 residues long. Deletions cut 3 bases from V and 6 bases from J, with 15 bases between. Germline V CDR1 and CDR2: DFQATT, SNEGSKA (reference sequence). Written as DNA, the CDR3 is TGCAGTGCTAGGCCCAGGGTGGAAGGCGAGCAGTACTTC. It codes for CSARPRVEGEQYF.

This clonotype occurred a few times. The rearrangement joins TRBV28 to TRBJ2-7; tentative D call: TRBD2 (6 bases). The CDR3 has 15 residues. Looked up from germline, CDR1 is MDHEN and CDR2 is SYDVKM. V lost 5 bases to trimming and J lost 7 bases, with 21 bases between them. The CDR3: CASSGLRSRRREQYF. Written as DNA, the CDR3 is TGTGCCAGCAGTGGACTAAGGTCTCGGAGGCGGGAGCAGTACTTC.

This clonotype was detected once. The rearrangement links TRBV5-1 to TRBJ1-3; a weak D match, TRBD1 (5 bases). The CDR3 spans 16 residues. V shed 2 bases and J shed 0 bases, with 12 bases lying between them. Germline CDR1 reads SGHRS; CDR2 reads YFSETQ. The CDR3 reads CASSLRGADSGNTIYF. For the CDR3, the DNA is TGCGCCAGCAGCTTAAGGGGCGCGGACTCTGGAAACACCATATATTTT.

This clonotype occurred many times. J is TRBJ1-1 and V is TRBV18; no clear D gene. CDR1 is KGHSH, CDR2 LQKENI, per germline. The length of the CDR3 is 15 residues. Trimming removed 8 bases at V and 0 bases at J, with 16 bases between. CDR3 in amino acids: CASASSGFMNTEAFF. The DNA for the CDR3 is TGTGCCAGCGCCAGTTCGGGGTTCATGAACACTGAAGCTTTCTTT.

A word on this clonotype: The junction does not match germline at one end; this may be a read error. Here the CDR3 reads CASSLAVLASNTGGLFF. CDR3 in DNA: TGCGCCAGCAGCTTGGCGGTACTAGCGTCGAACACCGGGGGGCTGTTTTTT. The chain recombines TRBV5-1 with TRBJ2-2; 7 bases fit TRBD2. The germline CDR1 and CDR2 sequences are SGHRS and YFSETQ. The CDR3 has 17 residues.

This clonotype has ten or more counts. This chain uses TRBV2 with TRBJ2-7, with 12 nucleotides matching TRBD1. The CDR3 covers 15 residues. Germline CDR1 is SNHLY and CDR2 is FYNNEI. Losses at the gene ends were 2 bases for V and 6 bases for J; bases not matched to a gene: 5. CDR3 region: CASSESGTGGLEQYF. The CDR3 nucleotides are TGTGCCAGCAGTGAATCCGGGACAGGGGGCCTCGAGCAGTACTTC.

The CDR3 bases are TGCGCCAGCAGCCGCCAGCAGGACTTTTCAGATACGCAGTATTTT. Amino acids: CASSRQQDFSDTQYF. The chain employs TRBV4-3 and TRBJ2-3, with D possibly being TRBD2 (5 bases). From germline, CDR1 is LGHNA and CDR2 YSLEER. The CDR3 covers 15 residues. V was clipped by 4 bases and J by 4 bases, with 15 bases between them.

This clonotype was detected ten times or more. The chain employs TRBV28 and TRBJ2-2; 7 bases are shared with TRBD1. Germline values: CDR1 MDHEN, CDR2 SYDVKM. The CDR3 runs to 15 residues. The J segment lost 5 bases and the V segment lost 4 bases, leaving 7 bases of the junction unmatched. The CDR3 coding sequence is TGTGCCAGCAGTTCCGGACAGGTTGAGACCGGGGAGCTGTTTTTT. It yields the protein CASSSGQVETGELFF.

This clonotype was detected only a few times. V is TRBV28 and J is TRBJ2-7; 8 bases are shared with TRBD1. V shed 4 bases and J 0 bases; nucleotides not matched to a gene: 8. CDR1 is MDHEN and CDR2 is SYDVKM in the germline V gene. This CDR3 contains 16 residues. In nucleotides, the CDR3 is TGTGCCAGCAGTTCTCCCCAGGACAGGGCCTCCTACGAGCAGTACTTC. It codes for CASSSPQDRASYEQYF. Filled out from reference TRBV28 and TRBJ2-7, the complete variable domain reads DVKVTQSSRYLVKRTGEKVFLECVQDMDHENMFWYRQDPGLGLRLIYFSYDVKMKEKGDIPEGYSVSREKKERFSLILESASTNQTSMYLCASSSPQDRASYEQYFGPGTRLTVT.